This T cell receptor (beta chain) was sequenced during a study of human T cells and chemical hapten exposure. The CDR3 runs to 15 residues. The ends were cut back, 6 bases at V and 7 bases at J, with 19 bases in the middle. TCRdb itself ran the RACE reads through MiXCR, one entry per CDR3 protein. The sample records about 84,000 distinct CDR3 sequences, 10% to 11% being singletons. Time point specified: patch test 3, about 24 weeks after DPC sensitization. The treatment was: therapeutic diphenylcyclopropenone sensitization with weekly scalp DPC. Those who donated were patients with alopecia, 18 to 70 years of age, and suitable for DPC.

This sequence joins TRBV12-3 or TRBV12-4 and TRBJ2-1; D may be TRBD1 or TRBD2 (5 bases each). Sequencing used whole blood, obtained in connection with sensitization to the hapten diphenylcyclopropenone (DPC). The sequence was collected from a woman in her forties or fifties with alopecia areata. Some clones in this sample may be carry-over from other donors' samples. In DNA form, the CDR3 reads TGTGCCAGCAGCTTCTGGGGCAAGAGGGAGAATGAGCAGTTCTTC. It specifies CASSFWGKRENEQFF.